The TCR beta chain described here comes from a study of OX40 agonist ivuxolimab in advanced cancers. Trimming pared 5 bases from V and 0 bases from J, leaving 13 bases between. Germline loops: CDR1 ENHRY, CDR2 SYGVKD. This CDR3 has 15 amino acids. The repertoire was sequenced with immunoSEQ multiplex PCR; TCRdb's copy has only in-frame clones and lacks some. Of about 68,000 clones detected, roughly 84% appear once; the ten largest clones hold 1.6%. The V and J genes are TRBV10-3 and TRBJ2-5; unclear D gene. The TCR originated in an adult with an advanced solid tumor such as melanoma, head and neck, liver or kidney cancer. Material: CD4+ or CD8+ T cells sorted from blood, obtained in a trial of the OX40 agonist ivuxolimab. The CDR3 DNA is TGTGCCATCAGTCCGGACCGTGGGTACCAAGAGACCCAGTACTTC. Its protein is CAISPDRGYQETQYF.